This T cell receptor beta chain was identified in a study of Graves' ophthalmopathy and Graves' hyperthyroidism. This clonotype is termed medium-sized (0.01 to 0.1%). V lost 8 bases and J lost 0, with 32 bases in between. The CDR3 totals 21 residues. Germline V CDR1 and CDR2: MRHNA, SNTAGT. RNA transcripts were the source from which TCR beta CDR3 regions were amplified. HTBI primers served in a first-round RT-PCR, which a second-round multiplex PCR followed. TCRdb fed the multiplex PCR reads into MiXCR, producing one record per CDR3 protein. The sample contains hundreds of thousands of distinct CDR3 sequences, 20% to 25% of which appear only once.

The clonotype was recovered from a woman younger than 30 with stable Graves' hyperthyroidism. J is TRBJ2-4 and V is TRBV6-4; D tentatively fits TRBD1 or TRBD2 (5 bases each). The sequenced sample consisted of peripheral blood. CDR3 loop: CASPGRCCSALRGLAKNIQYF. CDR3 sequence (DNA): TGTGCCAGCCCAGGACGTTGTTGTTCGGCCCTGAGGGGCTTAGCCAAAAACATTCAGTACTTC.